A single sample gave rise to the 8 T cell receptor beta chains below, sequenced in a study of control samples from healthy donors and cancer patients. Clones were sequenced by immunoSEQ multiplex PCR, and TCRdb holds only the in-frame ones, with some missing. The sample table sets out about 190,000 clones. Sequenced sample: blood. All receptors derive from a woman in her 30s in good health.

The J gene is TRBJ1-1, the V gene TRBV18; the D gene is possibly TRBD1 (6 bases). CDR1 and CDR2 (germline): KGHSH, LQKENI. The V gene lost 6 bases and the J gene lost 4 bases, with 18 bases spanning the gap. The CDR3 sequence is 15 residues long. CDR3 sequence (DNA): TGTGCCAGCTCTCGCGACACAGGGAGTGGCACTGAAGCTTTCTTT. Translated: CASSRDTGSGTEAFF.

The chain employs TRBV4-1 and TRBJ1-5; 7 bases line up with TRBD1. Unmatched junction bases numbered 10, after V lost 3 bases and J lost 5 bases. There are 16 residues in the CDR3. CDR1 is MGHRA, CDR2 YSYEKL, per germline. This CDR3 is CASSQPGQQNHQPQHF. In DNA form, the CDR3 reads TGCGCCAGCAGCCAGCCGGGACAGCAAAATCATCAGCCCCAGCATTTT.

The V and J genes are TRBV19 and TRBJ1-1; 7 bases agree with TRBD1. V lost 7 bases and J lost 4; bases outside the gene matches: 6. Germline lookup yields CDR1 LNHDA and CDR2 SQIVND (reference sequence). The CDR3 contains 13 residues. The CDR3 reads CASTRTGLTEAFF. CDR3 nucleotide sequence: TGTGCCAGTACCCGGACAGGACTCACTGAAGCTTTCTTT.

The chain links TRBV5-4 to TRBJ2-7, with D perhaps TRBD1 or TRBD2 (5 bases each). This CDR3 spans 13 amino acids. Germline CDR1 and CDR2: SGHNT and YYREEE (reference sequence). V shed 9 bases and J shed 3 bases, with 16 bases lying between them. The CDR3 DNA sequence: TGTGCCACCTCAGGGAGCCTCCTCTACGAGCAGTACTTC. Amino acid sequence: CATSGSLLYEQYF.

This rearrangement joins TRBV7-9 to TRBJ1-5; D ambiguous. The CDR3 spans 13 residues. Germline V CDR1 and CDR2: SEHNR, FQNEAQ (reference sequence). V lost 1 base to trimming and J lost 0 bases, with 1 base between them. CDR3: CASSLDSNQPQHF. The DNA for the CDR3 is TGTGCCAGCAGCTTAGATAGCAATCAGCCCCAGCATTTT.

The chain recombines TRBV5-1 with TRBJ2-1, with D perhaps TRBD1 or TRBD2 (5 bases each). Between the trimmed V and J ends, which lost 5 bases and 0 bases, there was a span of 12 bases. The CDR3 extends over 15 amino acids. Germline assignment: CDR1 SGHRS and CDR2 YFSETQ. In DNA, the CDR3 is TGCGCCAGCAGTTCGGGGCCGAGCTCCTACAATGAGCAGTTCTTC. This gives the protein CASSSGPSSYNEQFF.

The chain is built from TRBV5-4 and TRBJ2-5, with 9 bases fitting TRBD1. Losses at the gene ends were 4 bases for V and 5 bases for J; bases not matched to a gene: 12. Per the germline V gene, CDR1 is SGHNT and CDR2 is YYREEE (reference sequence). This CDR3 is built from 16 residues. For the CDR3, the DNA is TGTGCCAGCAGCCCCGGGACAGGGAGGGCGGGGGAGACCCAGTACTTC. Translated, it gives CASSPGTGRAGETQYF.

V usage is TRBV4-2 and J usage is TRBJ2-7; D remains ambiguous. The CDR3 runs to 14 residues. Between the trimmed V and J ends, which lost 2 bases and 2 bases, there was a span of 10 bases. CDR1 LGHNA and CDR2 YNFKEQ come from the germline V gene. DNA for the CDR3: TGTGCCAGCAGCCAACTTCTTACCACCTACGAGCAGTACTTC. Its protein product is CASSQLLTTYEQYF.